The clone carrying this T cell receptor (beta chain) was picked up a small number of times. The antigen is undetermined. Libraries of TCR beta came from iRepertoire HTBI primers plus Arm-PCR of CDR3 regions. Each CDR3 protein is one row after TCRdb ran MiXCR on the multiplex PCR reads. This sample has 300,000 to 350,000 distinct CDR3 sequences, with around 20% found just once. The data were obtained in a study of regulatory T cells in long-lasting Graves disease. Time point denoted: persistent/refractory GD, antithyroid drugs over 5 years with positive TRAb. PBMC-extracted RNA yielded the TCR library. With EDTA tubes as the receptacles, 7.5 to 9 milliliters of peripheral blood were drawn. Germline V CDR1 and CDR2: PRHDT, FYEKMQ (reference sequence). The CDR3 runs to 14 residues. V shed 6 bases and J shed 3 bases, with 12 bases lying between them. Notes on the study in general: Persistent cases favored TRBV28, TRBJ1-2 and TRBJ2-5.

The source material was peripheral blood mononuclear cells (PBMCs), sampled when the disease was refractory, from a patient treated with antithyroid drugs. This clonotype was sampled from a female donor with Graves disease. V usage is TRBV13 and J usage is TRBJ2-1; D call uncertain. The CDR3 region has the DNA TGTGCCAGCAGTCTCGACACGAACTACAATGAGCAGTTCTTC. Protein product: CASSLDTNYNEQFF.